This T cell receptor beta chain was documented in a study of cytomegalovirus exposure and HLA in healthy donors. The CDR3 runs to 16 residues. CDR1 is SEHNR, CDR2 FQNEAQ, per germline (reference sequence). This PCR relied on a set of 60 Vbeta primers and 13 Jbeta primers. The repertoire was sequenced with immunoSEQ multiplex PCR; TCRdb's copy has only in-frame clones and lacks some. The sample includes fewer than 80,000 clones, 76% seen only once; the top ten take more than 2.5%. With respect to this clone: Its antigen is not known.

Whole-study findings and limits: V- and J-gene trimming in TCR beta was tied to a missense DCLRE1C variant by an analysis performed later. Among immune exposure information, only CMV serostatus was available. About 150 TCR beta chains were listed as cytomegalovirus-associated.

The chain is built from TRBV7-9 and TRBJ2-5; 8 bases map to TRBD1. The J call is uncertain, as TRBJ2-7 better fits the DNA end. The sequenced material came from PBMCs. This clonotype was sampled from a young man in good health and CMV-seronegative. CDR3 loop: CASSLARTGTPYEQYF. CDR3 nucleotides: TGTGCCAGCAGCTTAGCTCGGACAGGGACCCCTTACGAGCAGTACTTC.